This TCR beta chain was obtained from a study of blood T cells in healthy people across ages. General study points: Long-lived donors carried more naive CD4+ cells and greater diversity than aged donors. Not knowing donor CMV status may have confounded expanded clonotype changes. PBMCs were not sorted, which prevented a conclusive comparison of naive versus antigen-experienced cells.

Germline V lookup: CDR1 SGHRS, CDR2 YFSETQ. Trimming at V came to 2 bases and at J to 5 bases, leaving 5 bases not matched to a gene. This CDR3 comprises 14 residues. This clonotype has only a few counts. Its antigen remains unidentified. The draw of peripheral blood yielded around 9.6 milliliters from each donor. PCR was performed a second time for about 7 to 12 cycles using a sample-barcoded 5' primer and a J-beta primer mix. TCRdb reanalysed the 5' RACE reads using MiXCR and keeps one entry per CDR3 protein. Of hundreds of thousands of distinct CDR3 sequences in the sample, roughly 53% were seen once.

This sequence originates from a man in his 60s in good health. The chain links TRBV5-1 to TRBJ2-5, with TRBD1 matching 8 bases. Material for sequencing was blood. DNA for the CDR3: TGCGCCAGCAGCTTTGGACAGGGTTGGGAGACCCAGTACTTC. Protein product: CASSFGQGWETQYF. Full variable domain (outside the CDR3, taken from reference TRBV5-1 and TRBJ2-5): KAGVTQTPRYLIKTRGQQVTLSCSPISGHRSVSWYQQTPGQGLQFLFEYFSETQRNKGNFPGRFSGRQFSNSRSEMNVSTLELGDSALYLCASSFGQGWETQYFGPGTRLLVL.